The clone carrying this T cell receptor (beta chain) was picked up a small number of times. This sample is drawn from a study of blood T cell repertoires in COVID-19. Study in general: Researchers got acute and convalescent COVID-19 samples from the United States, Italy and Spain.

Ages ranged from roughly 18 to 100 years, with residence in 20 to 30 US areas. Germline CDR1 and CDR2: LGHNA and YNFKEQ. The V and J ends lost 4 bases and 3 bases, in that order; junction bases with no gene match: 3. The CDR3 is 15 amino acids. TCRdb's table, derived via immunoSEQ multiplex PCR, lists solely in-frame clones and lacks some. The data show hundreds of thousands of clones, 85% to 90% seen once. The TCR comes from a man in his fifties who had been exposed to COVID-19. The genes are TRBV4-2 and TRBJ2-1; 10 nucleotides align to TRBD2. Specimen: PBMCs or T cells enriched from blood (not recorded which). For the CDR3, the DNA is TGTGCCAGCAGCCCCGGACTAGCGGTCTACAATGAGCAGTTCTTC. Translated: CASSPGLAVYNEQFF.